The 2 T cell receptor beta chains reported below all come from one sample, sequenced in a study of blood T cell repertoires in COVID-19. Sequencing used immunoSEQ multiplex PCR; TCRdb keeps in-frame clones, though not all of them. The profile shows some 130,000 clones, 80% to 90% of them singletons. Input material: PBMCs or T cells enriched from blood (not recorded which). These receptors were taken from a man aged 40-55 years with acute COVID-19.

The CDR3: CASSYVSSGRYPSISYEQYF. For the CDR3, the DNA is TGTGCCAGCAGTTACGTGTCTAGCGGGAGGTACCCTTCTATCTCCTACGAGCAGTACTTC. This chain joins TRBV28 and TRBJ2-7, with TRBD2 matching over 11 bases. The V segment lost 4 bases and the J segment 0 bases; nucleotides outside the gene matches: 17. In germline, CDR1 is MDHEN, CDR2 SYDVKM. CDR3 size: 20 residues.

The CDR3 coding sequence is TGCAGCGTTAGCAGGGCTTACGAGCAGTACTTC. Translation: CSVSRAYEQYF. This chain joins TRBV29-1 and TRBJ2-7; TRBD1 is a possible D gene (5 bases). CDR1 is SQVTM, CDR2 ANQGSEA, per germline. V was shortened by 5 bases and J by 4 bases, with 9 bases between the two germline ends. The CDR3 runs 11 residues.